Sequencing of this T cell receptor beta chain was carried out in a study of CD8+ T cells in alopecia areata (dated by TCRdb to the late 2010s). Looking at the study overall: Treated patients were enrolled in an open-label pilot trial of oral tofacitinib, 5 to 10 mg twice daily, for moderate-to-severe alopecia areata. The SALT score, which quantifies the percentage of affected scalp surface area, was used to measure disease severity in treated patients. Tofacitinib was administered for 6 to 18 months, and 6 months of follow-up off drug were then conducted to assess delayed response and recurrence. Patients on tofacitinib were biopsied at baseline and after 4 and 24 weeks of treatment, and several of the patients also had a later scalp biopsy. RNA was obtained with the PAXgene miRNA kit for fixed scalp, the miRNeasy kit for PBMCs, and the RNeasy kit for mouse skin. High-throughput TCRbeta sequencing was used to examine T cell clonal expansion in alopecia areata in both the C3H/HeJ mouse model and human patients. immunoSEQ multiplex PCR using 35 Vbeta forward primers and 13 Jbeta reverse primers was used to amplify TCRbeta CDR3 regions. Scalp clonality was compared among normal scalp (n=4), patchy alopecia areata scalp (n=8), and alopecia totalis/universalis scalp (n=8). Human TCRbeta sequencing covered scalp tissue and sorted CD4+ and CD8+ peripheral blood T cells from patchy and totalis/universalis alopecia areata patients and healthy controls.

The treatment or condition label corresponds to: oral pan-JAK inhibitor, 5-10 mg twice daily. Peripheral blood and lesional scalp punch biopsies were obtained from patients with alopecia areata. PBMCs were isolated by density centrifugation and stained for CD3, CD4 and CD8, and CD4+ and CD8+ T cells were sorted on a FACSAria. Receptor libraries were prepared by the immunoSEQ multiplex PCR assay. RNA was extracted from all samples and reverse transcribed into cDNA as template for TCR sequencing. First-strand cDNA was synthesized using SuperScript III with a 2:1 mix of oligo-dT and random hexamers. A synthetic immune receptor repertoire was used to assess amplification bias, and residual bias was removed computationally. For the original study's pipeline: After raw reads were preprocessed to remove errors, the CDR3 was defined following IMGT conventions as running from the conserved cysteine to phenylalanine. Clonality was computed by normalizing Shannon entropy by log2 of the number of productive unique TCRs and subtracting the result from 1. CD4 or CD8 identity of scalp clones was inferred by cross-referencing scalp TCRbeta sequences with sorted blood CD4 and CD8 repertoires. Entries here come from immuneACCESS through TCRdb and include only in-frame sequences with V and J called. Some clones fail to appear in such tables; in the studies checked, an unresolved V gene covers under half of the shortfall, and the cause of the remainder is unknown. The D gene and trimming were derived from the DNA, and the V and J assignments and clone size from that table. The sample table records a few hundred thousand clones; less than 50% of these occur just once. About 2.6% of the sample is taken by the ten largest.

The junction carries 8 bases between V and J, which are trimmed by 1 base and 5 bases respectively. From cysteine to phenylalanine, the CDR3 is 13 amino acids long. Only the CDR3 region is kept as DNA, spanning 39 bases read in frame from base 1. As encoded in the germline V gene, CDR1 is SGHAT while CDR2 is FQNNGV. General study outcomes and caveats: The treated cohort was small, with a single nonresponder, so links between baseline CD8+ expansion and response need larger studies. Compared with mice, TCR sequences shared between patients were less clear, possibly partly because of HLA diversity across the patient population. With tofacitinib, both scalp clonality and the number of expanded CD8+ clones among the top 100 scalp clones went down significantly. Scalp TCR repertoire analysis is complicated because resident alphabeta T cells in normal human skin are also sequenced, whereas mouse skin is dominated by gammadelta T cells. Many expanded lesional clones were found to persist in scalp and blood during tofacitinib treatment, and relapse after treatment cessation may be partly explained by this persistence. Higher clonality and more expanded CD8+ clones were observed in lesional scalp than in normal scalp, particularly in alopecia totalis/universalis, a finding suggestive of antigenic drive.

This clone was seen only a few times. Its antigen target is currently unknown. No much larger clone exists at a distance of one base, and base qualities are not known. This TCR came from a human donor with alopecia areata. The sequencing here drew on CD4+ T cells sorted from blood, taken between weeks 36 and 40, from a patient treated with tofacitinib. The chain is encoded by TRBV11-2 joined to TRBJ2-5; no D gene can be assigned with confidence. The CDR3 is CASSLVSLETQYF. The nucleotides read TGTGCCAGCAGCTTAGTCAGCCTTGAGACCCAGTACTTC.